This T cell receptor beta chain was observed in a study of shared clonotypes between healthy human individuals. Trimming at V came to 7 bases and at J to 10 bases, leaving 10 bases not matched to a gene. The germline CDR1 and CDR2 sequences are MDHEN and SYDVKM. This CDR3 comprises 14 residues. This table comes from immunoSEQ multiplex PCR, and its TCRdb copy is limited to in-frame clones, with some not included. The repertoire has fewer than 550,000 clones, over 75% of them found once; the top ten carry around 13%. The source is a woman between 35 and 50 years old in good health. Some clones in this sample may be carry-over from other donors' samples. The chain joins TRBV28 to TRBJ2-1, with 10 positions matching TRBD2. Sequenced: PBMCs. CDR3: CASTRTSGLQEQFF. In DNA, the CDR3 is TGTGCCAGCACGAGGACTAGCGGCCTCCAGGAGCAGTTCTTC.